This T cell receptor beta chain was sequenced for a study of technical replicates of blood from a few donors. In germline, CDR1 is SGHVS, CDR2 FQNEAQ. There are 17 residues in the CDR3. The V gene lost 1 base and the J gene lost 2 bases, with 16 bases spanning the gap. Sequencing was performed with immunoSEQ multiplex PCR; in TCRdb, only in-frame clones are kept and a portion is missing. Among 70,000 to 95,000 clones listed, 95% to 98% were seen once. This TCR was sampled from a human donor in good health. The chain recombines TRBV7-8 with TRBJ2-3; D unresolved. The sample consisted of T cells isolated from PBMCs. The CDR3, as DNA: TGTGCCAGCAGCTTAGGACCTTTAGCTGCCCCCACAGATACGCAGTATTTT. Protein: CASSLGPLAAPTDTQYF.